Below are 30 T cell receptor beta chains sequenced from a single sample in a study of shared clonotypes between healthy human individuals. TCRdb's copy holds only in-frame clones and misses some; the assay was immunoSEQ multiplex PCR. The sample records 1,400,000 or so clones, 98% being singletons. Sequenced: naive CD4+ T cells sorted from blood. Subset here: CD45RA+ positively selected. These receptors all stem from a young man in good health.

CDR3 sequence: CASSYRGENTGELFF. The DNA of the CDR3 is TGTGCCAGCAGTTACCGGGGGGAGAACACCGGGGAGCTGTTTTTT. V gene TRBV6-5 combines with J gene TRBJ2-2, with 7 positions matching TRBD2. The CDR3 is made up of 15 amino acids. The germline CDR1 and CDR2 sequences are MNHEY and SVGAGI. The V gene end was trimmed by 2 bases and the J gene end by 1 base; junction bases not matched to a gene: 1.

The rearrangement links TRBV19 to TRBJ2-7; D is uncertain. Trimming removed 7 bases at V and 3 bases at J, with 10 bases between. Germline V CDR1 and CDR2: LNHDA, SQIVND (reference sequence). This CDR3 has 12 amino acids. The CDR3 bases are TGTGCCAGTATCTCGGCTTACTACGAGCAGTACTTC. This codes for CASISAYYEQYF.

The chain employs TRBV11-2 and TRBJ2-1, with TRBD2 matching 8 bases. Looked up from germline, CDR1 is SGHAT and CDR2 is FQNNGV. The CDR3 length is 16 residues. The V segment lost 0 bases and the J segment 6 bases; nucleotides outside the gene matches: 7. CDR3 residues: CASSLDLVAGINEQFF. CDR3 in DNA: TGTGCCAGCAGCTTAGATCTGGTAGCGGGGATCAATGAGCAGTTCTTC.

V is TRBV5-1 and J is TRBJ2-5, with 8 bases fitting TRBD1. Germline lookup yields CDR1 SGHRS and CDR2 YFSETQ. V was clipped by 0 bases and J by 4 bases; unmatched bases: 5. The CDR3 runs to 15 residues. CDR3 residues: CASSLGQGLLETQYF. CDR3 nucleotide sequence: TGCGCCAGCAGCTTGGGACAGGGGTTATTAGAGACCCAGTACTTC.

This chain joins TRBV7-3 and TRBJ2-5; D gene unclear. The CDR3 sequence is 15 residues long. Germline-derived CDR1 and CDR2 are SGHTA and FQGTGA. With 3 bases removed from V and 5 bases from J, the gap between germline ends came to 16 bases. CDR3 nucleotides: TGTGCCAGCAGCTTTTCCCTCGGGCCCCGGGAGACCCAGTACTTC. Protein: CASSFSLGPRETQYF.

The chain carries TRBV28 and TRBJ2-6; 9 bases agree with TRBD1. The CDR3 is made up of 16 amino acids. Germline V gene sequence: CDR1 MDHEN, CDR2 SYDVKM. Germline trimming cut 6 bases from V and 1 base from J; bases unmatched to any gene: 4. CDR3 DNA: TGTGCCAGCAGACCGACAGGGGGATCTGGGGCCAACGTCCTGACTTTC. It specifies CASRPTGGSGANVLTF.

The chain has TRBV9 and TRBJ2-7; TRBD2 matches at 7 bases. Germline V gene lookup returns CDR1 SGDLS and CDR2 YYNGEE. This CDR3 has 13 amino acids. The V segment lost 4 bases and the J segment 1 base; nucleotides outside the gene matches: 2. CDR3 protein: CASSSGMSYEQYF. The CDR3 DNA reads as TGTGCCAGCAGCAGCGGGATGTCCTACGAGCAGTACTTC. Full variable domain (remainder filled in from reference TRBV9 and TRBJ2-7): DSGVTQTPKHLITATGQRVTLRCSPRSGDLSVYWYQQSLDQGLQFLIQYYNGEERAKGNILERFSAQQFPDLHSELNLSSLELGDSALYFCASSSGMSYEQYFGPGTRLTVT.

To note about this clone: Within the sample, other DNA sequences also encode this same CDR3. The CDR3 region is CATSRDPGYEQYF. The CDR3 region has the DNA TGTGCCACCAGCAGAGATCCAGGGTACGAGCAGTACTTC. The V call is TRBV15, the J call TRBJ2-7; TRBD1 might be the D (5 bases). The V gene's germline CDR1 is LNHNV and CDR2 YYDKDF (reference sequence). This CDR3 spans 13 amino acids. V dropped 0 bases and J dropped 4 bases, with 7 bases sitting between them.

The V call is TRBV6-6, the J call TRBJ2-2, with 9 bases matching TRBD1. This CDR3 has 16 residues. Germline V CDR1 and CDR2: MNHNY, SVGAGI (reference sequence). V lost 5 bases, J lost 1 base, and 5 bases stayed unmatched. The CDR3 region has the DNA TGTGCCAGCAGTACAACGACAGGGGGGAACACCGGGGAGCTGTTTTTT. Residues: CASSTTTGGNTGELFF.

As to this clone: Other DNA sequences within the sample encode an identical CDR3. V and J are TRBV7-2 and TRBJ1-5; D is uncertain. The CDR3 consists of 13 residues. The germline V gene encodes CDR1 SGHTA and CDR2 FQGNSA. V lost 5 bases to trimming and J lost 0 bases, with 5 bases between them. CDR3 sequence reads: CASSSYSNQPQHF. Written as DNA, the CDR3 is TGTGCCAGCAGCAGCTATAGCAATCAGCCCCAGCATTTT.

This chain links TRBV7-2 with TRBJ1-2; no definite D call. The germline gives CDR1 SGHTA, CDR2 FQGNSA. The CDR3 contains 12 residues. V was cut by 3 bases and J by 1 base, with 3 bases left in between. The CDR3 sequence: CASSLYNYGYTF. Here the CDR3 DNA reads TGTGCCAGCAGCTTGTATAACTATGGCTACACCTTC.

The chain has TRBV4-1 and TRBJ1-5; a possible D gene is TRBD1 (5 bases). Trimming removed 0 bases from V and 3 bases from J, with 12 bases in between. The CDR3 extends over 16 amino acids. Germline V gene lookup returns CDR1 MGHRA and CDR2 YSYEKL. CDR3 coding DNA: TGCGCCAGCAGCCAAGAGGGACCGCACACCAATCAGCCCCAGCATTTT. This sequence encodes CASSQEGPHTNQPQHF.

This chain links TRBV5-1 with TRBJ1-3, with 9 bases lining up with TRBD1. The CDR3 is made up of 15 amino acids. V was pared by 2 bases and J by 10 bases, with 10 bases of the junction left unmatched. Germline CDR1 SGHRS, CDR2 YFSETQ. The CDR3: CASSFGDRELETIYF. The CDR3 DNA reads as TGCGCCAGCAGCTTCGGGGACAGGGAGCTAGAGACCATATATTTT.

A single count supports this clone. The chain uses TRBV6-1 and TRBJ2-1; a weak D match, TRBD2 (5 bases). Trimming stripped 1 base from V and 6 bases from J, with 13 bases between. This CDR3 is built from 15 residues. The germline V gene has CDR1 MNHNS and CDR2 SASEGT. CDR3: CASSEVGSIFNEQFF. CDR3 nucleotides: TGTGCCAGCAGTGAAGTGGGGAGTATTTTCAATGAGCAGTTCTTC.

For the CDR3, the DNA is TGTGCCAGCAGTCCCGGACAGGGACGGGGCTACACCTTC. Encoded protein: CASSPGQGRGYTF. This chain connects TRBV28 to TRBJ1-2; 8 nucleotides line up with TRBD1. Trimming took 5 bases from V and 8 from J; bases not matched to a gene: 7. In germline, CDR1 is MDHEN, CDR2 SYDVKM. The CDR3 has 13 amino acids.

The rearrangement links TRBV5-1 to TRBJ2-2; D not resolved. The CDR3 spans 14 residues. Germline CDR1 is SGHRS and CDR2 is YFSETQ. V gave up 5 bases and J gave up 7 bases, with 15 bases separating them. The CDR3: CASRPGRAVGELFF. The CDR3 DNA is TGCGCCAGCAGACCTGGTCGGGCCGTCGGGGAGCTGTTTTTT.

The chain joins TRBV5-8 to TRBJ2-7, with unresolved D. The CDR3 loop spans 12 amino acids. The V and J ends lost 2 bases and 3 bases respectively, with 6 bases between them. The V gene's germline CDR1 is SGHTS and CDR2 YDEGEE. In nucleotides, the CDR3 is TGTGCCAGCAGCTTAAGGAGCTACGAGCAGTACTTC. As protein: CASSLRSYEQYF.

The chain joins TRBV7-2 to TRBJ1-5; 8 bases map to TRBD1. The CDR3 loop spans 14 amino acids. V trimming: 4 bases; J trimming: 7 bases; junction bases outside the gene matches: 6. Germline CDR1 and CDR2: SGHTA and FQGNSA. The CDR3 coding sequence is TGTGCCAGCAGCTCGGACAGGGCGGGACAGCCCCAGCATTTT. It specifies CASSSDRAGQPQHF.

This sequence joins TRBV4-1 and TRBJ2-2; D ambiguous. The CDR3 runs to 14 residues. Per the germline V gene, CDR1 is MGHRA and CDR2 is YSYEKL. V was pared by 3 bases and J by 6 bases, with 11 bases between. The CDR3 DNA reads TGCGCCAGCAGCCATCCCCCAGTCTCCGGGGAGCTGTTTTTT. Protein product: CASSHPPVSGELFF.

The chain has TRBV27 and TRBJ1-5, with 9 bases aligning to TRBD1. The CDR3 covers 15 residues. With 5 bases clipped from V and 7 bases from J, the junction kept 9 bases outside the gene matches. From germline, CDR1 is MNHEY and CDR2 SMNVEV (reference sequence). The CDR3 DNA sequence: TGTGCCAGCAGTCCTCGGGACAGGGTCGGGCAGCCCCAGCATTTT. It yields the protein CASSPRDRVGQPQHF.

The chain uses TRBV6-6 and TRBJ2-7; 7 positions match TRBD2. The CDR3 is 15 amino acids. Germline V gives CDR1 MNHNY, CDR2 SVGAGI (reference sequence). The ends lost 7 bases at V and 4 bases at J; junction bases unmatched: 13. This chain's CDR3 is CASIGRGVGVYEQYF. In DNA, the CDR3 is TGTGCCAGCATAGGGAGGGGAGTCGGTGTTTACGAGCAGTACTTC.

A single count supports this clone. CDR3 residues: CASSLAQGSGIYEQYF. CDR3 in DNA: TGTGCCAGCAGCTTAGCTCAGGGTAGCGGGATATACGAGCAGTACTTC. The chain joins TRBV7-2 to TRBJ2-7; 8 bases are shared with TRBD2. Germline V gene sequence: CDR1 SGHTA, CDR2 FQGNSA. Losses at the gene ends were 0 bases for V and 4 bases for J; bases not matched to a gene: 8. This CDR3 region has 16 residues.

The V call is TRBV28, the J call TRBJ2-2, with D unclear. The CDR3 contains 15 residues. V was cut by 1 base and J by 4 bases, with 10 bases left in between. Germline V gene data show CDR1 as MDHEN and CDR2 as SYDVKM. The CDR3 DNA is TGTGCCAGCAGTTTATTAGGGCATGGCACCGGGGAGCTGTTTTTT. Residues: CASSLLGHGTGELFF.

This sequence joins TRBV15 and TRBJ2-1; 11 nucleotides line up with TRBD2. V lost 0 bases and J lost 6; bases outside the gene matches: 4. The CDR3 has 16 amino acids. The germline CDR1 and CDR2 sequences are LNHNV and YYDKDF (reference sequence). The DNA for the CDR3 is TGTGCCACCAGCAGAGATCTAGCGGGAGGCTTCAATGAGCAGTTCTTC. The encoded protein is CATSRDLAGGFNEQFF.

The rearrangement links TRBV30 to TRBJ2-7, with a tentative D call TRBD2 (6 bases). The germline gives CDR1 GTSNPN, CDR2 SVGIG (reference sequence). V was shortened by 4 bases and J by 3 bases, with 28 bases between the two germline ends. The CDR3 loop spans 18 amino acids. CDR3 protein: CAWNPTLASLQGDYEQYF. The DNA for the CDR3 is TGTGCCTGGAACCCAACGCTAGCGTCTCTACAAGGGGACTACGAGCAGTACTTC. The complete variable domain, with remaining parts taken from reference TRBV30 and TRBJ2-7, reads SQTIHQWPATLVQPVGSPLSLECTVEGTSNPNLYWYRQAAGRGLQLLFYSVGIGQISSEVPQNLSASRPQDRQFILSSKKLLLSDSGFYLCAWNPTLASLQGDYEQYFGPGTRLTVT.

J is TRBJ1-2 and V is TRBV29-1, with 7 bases that match TRBD1. After removal of 6 bases from V and 4 bases from J, the junction contained 20 bases not matched to a gene. The CDR3 loop spans 17 amino acids. Looked up from germline, CDR1 is SQVTM and CDR2 is ANQGSEA. The CDR3 loop is CSVVEGALGQVIYGYTF. CDR3 DNA sequence: TGCAGCGTCGTGGAAGGAGCCCTCGGACAGGTTATCTATGGCTACACCTTC.

The V gene is TRBV25-1, the J gene TRBJ2-2, with D hard to call. Germline values: CDR1 MGHDK, CDR2 SYGVNS. This CDR3 region has 16 residues. With 6 bases removed from V and 2 bases from J, the gap between germline ends came to 16 bases. In nucleotides, the CDR3 is TGTGCCAGCAGCCCGACAAGGGCATCAAACACCGGGGAGCTGTTTTTT. Protein sequence: CASSPTRASNTGELFF.

The V gene is TRBV11-2, the J gene TRBJ2-7; D not certain. The V gene's germline CDR1 is SGHAT and CDR2 FQNNGV. V was trimmed by 3 bases and J by 4 bases, leaving 10 bases between them. The CDR3 sequence is 13 residues long. The CDR3 protein is CASSFIARYEQYF. In DNA form, the CDR3 reads TGTGCCAGCAGCTTTATCGCAAGGTACGAGCAGTACTTC.

As concerns this clone: Other nucleotide sequences in the sample specify the same CDR3. The chain couples TRBV4-1 to TRBJ2-7; TRBD2 aligns across 9 bases. The CDR3 extends over 15 amino acids. V trimming: 3 bases; J trimming: 4 bases; junction bases outside the gene matches: 7. Germline values: CDR1 MGHRA, CDR2 YSYEKL. CDR3 sequence: CASSQNSGSSYEQYF. The CDR3 DNA is TGCGCCAGCAGCCAGAATAGCGGGAGTTCGTACGAGCAGTACTTC.

The rearrangement joins TRBV5-6 to TRBJ2-1, with unresolved D. Germline CDR1 and CDR2: SGHDT and YYEEEE. V lost 0 bases to trimming and J lost 7 bases, with 11 bases between them. The CDR3 extends over 14 amino acids. The CDR3 here is CASSLAYIANEQFF. In DNA form, the CDR3 reads TGTGCCAGCAGCTTGGCCTACATCGCTAATGAGCAGTTCTTC.